One sample yielded the 20 T cell receptor beta chains listed below, sequenced in a study of neoadjuvant anti-PD-1 for oral cavity cancer. Libraries were prepared by immunoSEQ multiplex PCR; TCRdb keeps only in-frame clonotypes and omits some of them. The data contain more than 11,000 clones, around 82% of them singletons. Specified time point: after neoadjuvant nivolumab, at surgical resection. The material was PBMCs, obtained after nivolumab (anti-PD-1) treatment. These receptors were taken from a person aged 35 to 85 with oral cavity squamous cell carcinoma.

This clone showed up just a few times. The gene calls are TRBV5-1 and TRBJ2-1, with 14 bases aligning to TRBD2. The ends lost 4 bases at V and 6 bases at J; junction bases unmatched: 3. CDR3 length: 15 residues. Per germline, CDR1 SGHRS and CDR2 YFSETQ. CDR3 loop: CASSEGLAGVNEQFF. For the CDR3, the DNA is TGCGCCAGCAGCGAGGGACTAGCGGGAGTCAATGAGCAGTTCTTC.

V usage is TRBV9 and J usage is TRBJ2-7; TRBD2 might be the D (5 bases). Germline loops: CDR1 SGDLS, CDR2 YYNGEE. Trimming removed 4 bases from V and 2 bases from J, with 19 bases in between. This CDR3 contains 16 residues. The CDR3 loop reads CASSPGVVRATYEQYF. The CDR3, as DNA: TGTGCCAGCAGCCCCGGGGTGGTCCGGGCCACCTACGAGCAGTACTTC.

V gene TRBV7-6 combines with J gene TRBJ2-7; D is possibly TRBD2 (6 bases). Germline CDR1 SGHVS, CDR2 FNYEAQ. The CDR3 sequence is 14 residues long. The V end was cut by 4 bases, the J end by 4 bases, with 14 bases between. The CDR3 protein is CASSSAGSGYEQYF. The CDR3 coding sequence is TGTGCCAGCAGCTCAGCCGGGAGCGGTTACGAGCAGTACTTC.

This sequence joins TRBV27 and TRBJ1-5; D remains unclear. Between the trimmed V and J ends, which lost 0 bases and 0 bases, there was a span of 9 bases. The germline gives CDR1 MNHEY, CDR2 SMNVEV (reference sequence). This CDR3 spans 16 amino acids. The CDR3 coding sequence is TGTGCCAGCAGTTTATCATCCAGAAATAGCAATCAGCCCCAGCATTTT. Translation gives CASSLSSRNSNQPQHF.

This clone came up once. The chain combines TRBV6-1 with TRBJ2-7; D is unclear. V was clipped by 3 bases and J by 2 bases, with 8 bases between them. CDR1 is MNHNS, CDR2 SASEGT, per germline. The CDR3 spans 13 residues. The CDR3 reads CASSDRAPYEQYF. The DNA for the CDR3 is TGTGCCAGCAGTGATAGGGCCCCCTACGAGCAGTACTTC.

V and J are TRBV7-9 and TRBJ1-1, with D possibly matching TRBD1 (5 bases). Per germline, CDR1 SEHNR and CDR2 FQNEAQ (reference sequence). This CDR3 region has 17 residues. V lost 1 base and J 4 bases, leaving 19 bases between the germline ends. The CDR3 DNA reads TGTGCCAGCAGCTTAGATCGATGGGGGGAGTGGATCACTGAAGCTTTCTTT. Translating it yields CASSLDRWGEWITEAFF. Looking up the rest from reference TRBV7-9 and TRBJ1-1 gives the full variable domain: DTGVSQNPRHKITKRGQNVTFRCDPISEHNRLYWYRQTLGQGPEFLTYFQNEAQLEKSRLLSDRFSAERPKGSFSTLEIQRTEQGDSAMYLCASSLDRWGEWITEAFFGQGTRLTVV.

This clone was detected only a few times. The V gene is TRBV30, the J gene TRBJ1-3; D might be TRBD1 (5 bases). V lost 2 bases and J lost 9, with 20 bases in between. The CDR3 is made up of 15 amino acids. CDR1 and CDR2 from the germline V gene are GTSNPN and SVGIG (reference sequence). The CDR3 bases are TGTGCCTGGAGTTCGGGACTAACGGGGTCGGGCACCATATATTTT. Translated: CAWSSGLTGSGTIYF.

V is TRBV5-1 and J is TRBJ2-5, with D perhaps TRBD1 (6 bases). CDR3 length: 16 residues. V lost 4 bases and J 1 base, leaving 17 bases between the germline ends. Germline loops: CDR1 SGHRS, CDR2 YFSETQ. CDR3 residues: CASSRGAGAAQETQYF. CDR3 bases: TGCGCCAGCAGCCGAGGGGCAGGGGCAGCCCAAGAGACCCAGTACTTC.

The chain employs TRBV2 and TRBJ1-5, with a weak D call TRBD1 (5 bases). The germline V and J ends were trimmed by 5 bases and 1 base, with 9 bases remaining between them. The CDR3 runs 14 residues. CDR1 is SNHLY and CDR2 is FYNNEI in the germline V gene. The CDR3 sequence is CASSPRDSNQPQHF. The CDR3 DNA sequence: TGTGCCAGCAGTCCCCGGGACAGCAATCAGCCCCAGCATTTT.

This chain joins TRBV19 and TRBJ1-2, with D unresolved. V lost 5 bases and J 5 bases, leaving 12 bases between the germline ends. Germline CDR1 LNHDA, CDR2 SQIVND (reference sequence). The CDR3 sequence is 13 residues long. The CDR3 DNA reads as TGTGCCAGTAGTCTTATAGACGGGTATGGCTACACCTTC. Protein: CASSLIDGYGYTF.

As DNA, the CDR3 is TGTGCCCAAACCCTTCGGGGAAACACCGGGGAGCTGTTTTTT. Its protein product is CAQTLRGNTGELFF. V usage is TRBV13 and J usage is TRBJ2-2; a weak D match, TRBD2 (5 bases). Germline V lookup: CDR1 PRHDT, CDR2 FYEKMQ (reference sequence). This CDR3 contains 14 residues. V lost 11 bases to trimming and J lost 2 bases, with 15 bases between them.

The chain has TRBV30 and TRBJ2-3; TRBD2 is a possible D gene (5 bases). The CDR3 consists of 13 residues. With 1 base removed from V and 7 bases from J, the gap between germline ends came to 12 bases. The germline gives CDR1 GTSNPN, CDR2 SVGIG (reference sequence). CDR3 sequence (DNA): TGTGCCTGGAGTGAGGAGGCGTGGTATACGCAGTATTTT. Translated, it gives CAWSEEAWYTQYF.

V usage is TRBV6-6 and J usage is TRBJ1-6; possibly TRBD1 for D (6 bases). The CDR3 is 14 residues long. V was trimmed by 7 bases and J by 9 bases, leaving 16 bases between them. Per the germline V gene, CDR1 is MNHNY and CDR2 is SVGAGI (reference sequence). The CDR3 DNA is TGTGCCAGCACAGAGGAGGGGGATATTTCACCCCTCCACTTT. Its protein product is CASTEEGDISPLHF.

This chain joins TRBV7-8 and TRBJ2-2; D uncertain. There are 15 residues in the CDR3. The V gene lost 5 bases and the J gene lost 6 bases, with 16 bases spanning the gap. Germline lookup yields CDR1 SGHVS and CDR2 FQNEAQ. The CDR3 coding sequence is TGTGCCAGCAGCCCCCGGCTAGTTTTCTCCGGGGAGCTGTTTTTT. Protein sequence: CASSPRLVFSGELFF.

This clone has just a few counts. The V gene is TRBV11-2, the J gene TRBJ1-2; D is unresolved. Trimming left V 3 bases short and J 7 bases short, with 9 bases between. The germline CDR1 and CDR2 sequences are SGHAT and FQNNGV. The CDR3 consists of 12 residues. Written as DNA, the CDR3 is TGTGCCAGCAGCTTGGCAGGTCCTGGCTACACCTTC. Its protein is CASSLAGPGYTF. Full variable domain (remainder filled in from reference TRBV11-2 and TRBJ1-2): EAGVAQSPRYKIIEKRQSVAFWCNPISGHATLYWYQQILGQGPKLLIQFQNNGVVDDSQLPKDRFSAERLKGVDSTLKIQPAKLEDSAVYLCASSLAGPGYTFGSGTRLTVV.

The chain couples TRBV10-1 to TRBJ1-1, with D possibly being TRBD1 (5 bases). The CDR3 is made up of 17 amino acids. Germline assignment: CDR1 WNHNN and CDR2 SYGVQD (reference sequence). V was shortened by 0 bases and J by 2 bases, with 16 bases between the two germline ends. CDR3 coding DNA: TGCGCCAGCAGTGAGTCGACTGCCTGGGGACCAAACACTGAAGCTTTCTTT. This translates into CASSESTAWGPNTEAFF.

The J gene is TRBJ2-7, the V gene TRBV5-1; maybe TRBD2 (5 bases). Germline CDR1 reads SGHRS; CDR2 reads YFSETQ. The CDR3 totals 15 residues. The V and J ends lost 0 bases and 8 bases respectively, with 18 bases between them. The CDR3, as DNA: TGCGCCAGCAGCTTGGCAGGAACGAGGGAGAGGAAGCAGTACTTC. This gives the protein CASSLAGTRERKQYF.

The V and J genes are TRBV4-1 and TRBJ1-1, with 9 bases fitting TRBD1. The CDR3 has 14 amino acids. Per the germline V gene, CDR1 is MGHRA and CDR2 is YSYEKL. V dropped 3 bases and J dropped 6; count of bases not matched to a gene: 5. CDR3 bases: TGCGCCAGCAGCCACGGGGACAGGGTGTCTGAAGCTTTCTTT. Its protein product is CASSHGDRVSEAFF.

V usage is TRBV6-5 and J usage is TRBJ1-3; 7 positions agree with TRBD1. The CDR3 runs to 15 residues. The junction had 7 bases not matched to a gene; V was cut back by 0 bases and J by 8 bases. Germline V CDR1 and CDR2: MNHEY, SVGAGI. The CDR3 loop reads CASSYSREGAYTIYF. CDR3 nucleotide sequence: TGTGCCAGCAGTTACTCGAGGGAGGGGGCATACACCATATATTTT.

There are a few counts of this clone. This chain joins TRBV7-8 and TRBJ2-1; D gene unclear. V gave up 4 bases and J gave up 9 bases, with 13 bases separating them. The CDR3 extends over 13 amino acids. Germline-derived CDR1 and CDR2 are SGHVS and FQNEAQ. The CDR3 sequence: CASSSFSWGEQFF. In DNA form, the CDR3 reads TGTGCCAGCAGCTCCTTTTCGTGGGGTGAGCAGTTCTTC.